These 19 T cell receptor beta chains were all obtained from the same sample, sequenced in a study of tumor and adjacent non-tumor tissue in lung cancer. A modified ARM-PCR protocol with three rounds of nested PCR amplified TCRbeta. TCRdb redid the calling of the multiplex PCR reads with MiXCR, one entry per CDR3 protein. Of more than 85,000 distinct CDR3 sequences in the sample, about 64% were seen once. The template was RNA from unsorted bulk tissue. Distant lung tissue was collected more than 3 cm away from the tumor edge. The specimen sequenced was distant non-tumor lung tissue. The receptors come from a man in his sixties with non-small cell lung cancer.

Points on this clonotype: This may be a read error, as it is one base from a much larger clone. This chain joins TRBV5-5 and TRBJ2-7; TRBD2 aligns across 10 bases. CDR1 SGHKS and CDR2 YYEKEE come from the germline V gene (reference sequence). The CDR3 consists of 15 residues. The CDR3 nucleotides read TGTGCCAGCAGCATGGGACTAGCGCCTTCCTACGTGCAGTACTTC. Protein: CASSMGLAPSYVQYF.

In its sample, this clonotype was seen many times. The CDR3 spells CASSSRGRSYNEQFF. CDR3 bases: TGTGCCAGCAGCTCGAGGGGAAGATCCTACAATGAGCAGTTCTTC. The J gene is TRBJ2-1, the V gene TRBV5-4, with D perhaps being TRBD1 or TRBD2 (5 bases each). CDR1 is SGHNT, CDR2 YYREEE, per germline (reference sequence). The CDR3 consists of 15 residues. V shed 3 bases and J shed 1 base, with 11 bases lying between them.

This clonotype was counted only a few times. One end of the junction does not line up with germline, which may come from a read error. This chain uses TRBV5-5 with TRBJ1-1; tentatively, D is TRBD1 (5 bases). The CDR3 contains 15 residues. The V gene's germline CDR1 is SGHKS and CDR2 YYEKEE (reference sequence). The CDR3 sequence is CASSLSPGPSYVAFF. DNA for the CDR3: TGTGCCAGCAGCTTGAGCCCGGGGCCCTCCTATGTGGCTTTCTTC.

The chain joins TRBV4-2 to TRBJ2-1; TRBD2 agrees at 9 bases. Germline V gene data show CDR1 as LGHNA and CDR2 as YNFKEQ. J gave up 4 bases and V 8 bases, and 9 bases lay outside the gene matches. This CDR3 comprises 15 residues. The CDR3 bases are TGTGCCAGCCAAGATGTGGCGGGAGGGTACAATGAGCAGTTCTTC. Protein: CASQDVAGGYNEQFF.

This clonotype was counted a few times. This sequence may be a read error, since a much larger clone differs from it by one base. The chain recombines TRBV7-9 with TRBJ2-1, with D unresolved. CDR3 length: 14 amino acids. Germline V gives CDR1 SEHNR, CDR2 FQNEAQ (reference sequence). CDR3 nucleotides: TGTACCAGCAGCCCCGTCCAGTCCTACAATGAGCAGTTCTTC. Its translation: CTSSPVQSYNEQFF.

Comments on this clonotype: The CDR3 does not close with the conserved phenylalanine or tryptophan, likely indicating a read error. The DNA is left out, because the CDR3 cannot be placed on it with certainty; the CDR3 is given as TCRdb lists it. The V gene is TRBV11-2, the J gene TRBJ2-1; the table calls TRBD2, which could not be checked here. CDR1 and CDR2 from the germline V gene are SGHAT and FQNNGV. The CDR3 is made up of 15 amino acids, end residues included. The CDR3 protein is CASSRRPAARDEQFL.

A word on this clonotype: A much larger clone is a single base away; this may be a read error. CDR3 bases: TGTGCCAGCAGCCGGACAGGGGGATCCGATGCTTTCTTT. Amino acids: CASSRTGGSDAFF. The chain joins TRBV6-1 to TRBJ1-1; 10 bases match TRBD1. Germline V CDR1 and CDR2: MNHNS, SASEGT. V was clipped by 6 bases and J by 11 bases; unmatched bases: 9. The CDR3 covers 13 residues.

A note on this clonotype: The junction shows a germline mismatch at one end, possibly a read error. The chain links TRBV24-1 to TRBJ1-5, with D perhaps TRBD1 (6 bases). The CDR3 is made up of 15 amino acids. Per the germline V gene, CDR1 is KGHDR and CDR2 is SFDVKD. The CDR3 spells CAASGGQWGNQPKHF. For the CDR3, the DNA is TGTGCCGCCAGTGGGGGACAATGGGGTAATCAGCCCAAGCATTTT.

Comment on this clonotype: A much bigger clone sits one base away, suggesting this may be a read error. The chain uses TRBV7-9 and TRBJ1-1, with TRBD1 identical over 8 bases. The CDR3 runs 13 residues. Germline-derived CDR1 and CDR2 are SEHNR and FQNEAQ (reference sequence). The CDR3 protein is CSSSPGTGTEAFF. The CDR3 bases are TGTTCCAGCAGCCCGGGGACAGGAACTGAAGCTTTCTTT.

In the case of this clonotype: This could be a read error, since a much larger clone is one nucleotide away. V is TRBV6-6 and J is TRBJ2-1, with TRBD2 identical over 14 bases. CDR1 and CDR2 (germline): MNHNY, SVGAGI (reference sequence). V was clipped by 8 bases and J by 9 bases; unmatched bases: 9. The CDR3 spans 15 residues. The CDR3 here is CASSTSGGALSEQFF. In DNA, the CDR3 is TGTGCCAGCTCGACTAGCGGGGGGGCCCTGAGTGAGCAGTTCTTC.

With respect to this clonotype: This may come from a read error, since a much larger clone is one base off. The chain carries TRBV11-2 and TRBJ2-1; TRBD2 matches 12 bases. The V and J ends lost 2 bases and 12 bases, in that order; junction bases with no gene match: 17. The CDR3 contains 18 residues. Germline values: CDR1 SGHAT, CDR2 FQNNGV. In DNA, the CDR3 is TGTGCCAGCAGCTTAAAAGCTAGCGGGAGGGCCGGGTGGGTTGGGCAGTTCTTC. This gives the protein CASSLKASGRAGWVGQFF.

To note about this clonotype: The conserved phenylalanine or tryptophan normally closing the CDR3 is absent here, so this likely arose from a read error. The chain links TRBV12-3 or TRBV12-4 to TRBJ1-1, with D unresolved. V lost 4 bases to trimming and J lost 0 bases, with 9 bases between them. The CDR3 runs 14 residues. CDR3 region: CASSYQQLNTEAFY. Written as DNA, the CDR3 is TGTGCCAGCAGTTACCAGCAGTTGAACACTGAAGCTTTCTAT.

The chain has TRBV6-2 or TRBV6-3 and TRBJ2-3; D unclear. Germline loops: CDR1 MNHEY, CDR2 SVGEGT. V lost 10 bases to trimming and J lost 1 base, with 15 bases between them. The CDR3 covers 14 residues. The CDR3 spells CATRRAWGTDTQYF. Here the CDR3 DNA reads TGTGCCACCAGAAGGGCATGGGGCACAGATACGCAGTATTTT.

In regard to this clonotype: This may come from a read error, since a much larger clone is one base off. The J gene is TRBJ1-5, the V gene TRBV12-3 or TRBV12-4; D possibly corresponds to TRBD1 (6 bases). The CDR3 spans 14 residues. CDR3 in amino acids: CDSRLTGIDQPQHF. As DNA, the CDR3 is TGTGACAGCAGACTCACAGGGATCGATCAGCCCCAGCATTTT.

A word on this clonotype: One end of the junction is discordant with germline, which a read error may explain. V and J are TRBV11-2 and TRBJ1-2; D unclear. Germline CDR1 SGHAT, CDR2 FQNNGV. The CDR3 sequence is 15 residues long. CDR3 DNA: TGTGCCTGCAGCTTAGTGGGCCCCCCGGGCTGTGGCTACATCTTC. Its translation is CACSLVGPPGCGYIF.

There are a few counts of this clonotype. Lacking the conserved final phenylalanine or tryptophan, this CDR3 likely reflects a read error. The DNA is omitted, as the CDR3 cannot be located on it reliably, and the CDR3 follows TCRdb's listing. The rearrangement links TRBV4-3 to TRBJ1-2; TRBD1 is the table's D call, not checked against the DNA. The CDR3 contains 14 residues when both ends are counted. The germline CDR1 and CDR2 sequences are LGHNA and YSLEER. The CDR3 here is CASSRGDRVSGYTC.

In the case of this clonotype: One end of the junction does not line up with germline, which may come from a read error. The chain recombines TRBV11-2 with TRBJ2-7; the match to TRBD1 covers 9 bases. Germline assignment: CDR1 SGHAT and CDR2 FQNNGV. CDR3 length equals 16 residues. The CDR3 here is CASSLVLGQGNHDQYF. CDR3 DNA sequence: TGTGCCAGCAGCTTAGTCCTCGGACAGGGGAACCACGACCAGTACTTC.

This clonotype was detected many times. The chain employs TRBV5-4 and TRBJ2-2; D gene uncertain. Trimming stripped 0 bases from V and 2 bases from J, with 8 bases between. CDR1 and CDR2 from the germline V gene are SGHNT and YYREEE (reference sequence). The CDR3 covers 15 residues. This chain's CDR3 is CASSLDLLNTGELFF. CDR3 DNA sequence: TGTGCCAGCAGCTTGGATCTATTAAACACCGGGGAGCTGTTTTTT. The entire variable domain, with the rest obtained from reference TRBV5-4 and TRBJ2-2, is as follows: ETGVTQSPTHLIKTRGQQVTLRCSSQSGHNTVSWYQQALGQGPQFIFQYYREEENGRGNFPPRFSGLQFPNYSSELNVNALELDDSALYLCASSLDLLNTGELFFGEGSRLTVL.

This clonotype appeared once. This may be a read error: a much more frequent sequence differs by one nucleotide. The chain links TRBV6-6 to TRBJ2-2; the D is unclear. The V gene lost 2 bases and the J gene lost 1 base, with 5 bases spanning the gap. The germline gives CDR1 MNHNY, CDR2 SVGAGI (reference sequence). CDR3 length equals 14 residues. CDR3 residues: CASSYDQNTGELFF. CDR3 nucleotides: TGTGCCAGCAGTTACGACCAGAACACCGGGGAGCTGTTTTTT.